This TCR beta chain was identified during a study of graft-versus-host responses after intestinal transplantation. Study-level information: The whole recipient group had anti-thymocyte globulin induction followed by tacrolimus and steroids for roughly three years. Findings of the study overall: Circulating GvH clones peaking coincided with falling HvG clones soon after transplant.

Co-plating was performed using around 200,000 CFSE-labeled responder cells and around 200,000 irradiated, violet-dye-labeled stimulator cells. V was pared by 2 bases and J by 9 bases, with 7 bases of the junction left unmatched. The germline V gene encodes CDR1 MNHEY and CDR2 SVGAGI. This CDR3 spans 14 amino acids. Sequencing used immunoSEQ multiplex PCR; TCRdb keeps in-frame clones, though not all of them. The table lists just over 20,000 clones, over 40% of them singletons. The clonotype originates from a human patient who received an intestinal transplant. Sequencing used alloreactive CD8+ T cells from a mixed lymphocyte reaction culture, obtained before intestinal transplant. The subset: CFSE-low proliferating T cells sorted from roughly 6-day pre-transplant mixed lymphocyte reaction (GvH or HvG direction). The genes are TRBV6-5 and TRBJ2-3, with 8 bases that match TRBD1. In DNA, the CDR3 is TGTGCCAGCAGTTACACCCGGGACAGGCACACGCAGTATTTT. Its protein is CASSYTRDRHTQYF.